This TCR beta chain was sequenced for a study of shared clonotypes between healthy human individuals. The overall study: The people who gave samples were a couple of women and a few men aged 18 to 49. Three CD4 naive, three CD4 memory, two CD8 naive and one CD8 memory plate were used per donor.

Findings and caveats of the study: Non-shared clonotypes displayed generation probabilities falling below those of clonotypes present in all four donors.

Terminally differentiated effector memory CD45RA+ cells were excluded from the naive CD8 cells, which were CD45RO-negative and positively selected for CCR7. The genomic DNA of each subset was split evenly across several immunoSEQ plates. TCRdb's copy holds only in-frame clones and misses some; the assay was immunoSEQ multiplex PCR. The sample has a few hundred thousand clones; about 95% are singletons. Remarks on this clone: What it binds is not known.

Trimming removed 6 bases at V and 1 base at J, with 16 bases between. Germline CDR1 reads MDHEN; CDR2 reads SYDVKM. The length of the CDR3 is 15 residues. The chain is built from TRBV28 and TRBJ2-7; D is perhaps TRBD1 (6 bases). This sequence originates from a woman in her twenties or thirties in good health. The sequencing sample was made of naive CD8+ T cells sorted from blood. CDR3 region: CASRDIQGTSYEQYF. In nucleotides, the CDR3 is TGTGCCAGCAGAGATATACAGGGAACTTCCTACGAGCAGTACTTC.